This T cell receptor (beta chain) was observed in a study of beta chain features in type 1 diabetes. Background on the study: The samples had 100 million to 140 million sorted cells examined in all.

The study's findings and limits: Significant though moderate, a shortening of TCRB CDR3s appeared in all four CD4+ subsets of Type 1 diabetes patients. Junctions at VDJ sites from type 1 diabetes patients had fewer insertions and more deletions.

Expressed TCRB transcripts were sequenced because the entire RNA isolate underwent reverse transcription. Read counts averaged around 4 million for samples of naive, central memory and regulatory T cells. Clones were sequenced by immunoSEQ multiplex PCR, and TCRdb holds only the in-frame ones, with some missing. Among about 640,000 clones listed, roughly 12% were seen once. Trimming left V 5 bases short and J 4 bases short, with 9 bases between. The germline V gene encodes CDR1 MNHEY and CDR2 SVGAGI. There are 13 residues in the CDR3. This clone was detected only a few times. The antigen remains unidentified.

This sequence originates from a man younger than 40 with type 1 diabetes. Sequencing was done on a sample of naive CD4+ T cells from blood. The chain combines TRBV6-5 with TRBJ2-1, with D hard to call. CDR3 DNA sequence: TGTGCCAGCAGTCCCCTAATATACAATGAGCAGTTCTTC. Its translation is CASSPLIYNEQFF.